Each of the 3 T cell receptor beta chains below was sequenced from the same sample in a study of blood T cells in healthy people across ages (dated by TCRdb to about 2015). To prepare the library, 5' RACE was applied. Sequenced using an Illumina HiSeq 2500. A second PCR of roughly 7 to 11 cycles was performed with a sample-barcoded 5' primer and a J-beta primer mix. Using fastp at Q25 and MiXCR, TCRdb reprocessed the public reads and kept productive beta chains. CDR3 protein sequences are deduplicated, and each keeps its most common genes and DNA. For this sample the table gives around 800,000 distinct CDR3 sequences, of which 62% were detected only once. Approximately 30% of the sample goes to the ten largest clones. Material: blood. Receptor source: a man younger than 45 in good health.

V usage is TRBV29-1 and J usage is TRBJ2-5; D is perhaps TRBD2 (5 bases). V was shortened by 4 bases and J by 7 bases, with 10 bases between the two germline ends. From germline, CDR1 is SQVTM and CDR2 ANQGSEA. The CDR3 runs to 11 residues. The CDR3 protein is CSVAPGRTQYF. CDR3 sequence (DNA): TGCAGCGTTGCCCCGGGAAGGACCCAGTACTTC.

The DNA for the CDR3 is TGCAGCGTTGAAGACCCCGACGGGAGCTACGAGCAGTACTTC. Translation: CSVEDPDGSYEQYF. V gene TRBV29-1 combines with J gene TRBJ2-7; TRBD2 is a possible D gene (6 bases). Germline V gene data show CDR1 as SQVTM and CDR2 as ANQGSEA. CDR3 length: 14 residues. V lost 0 bases to trimming and J lost 3 bases, with 12 bases between them.

This clonotype was observed a handful of times. The V and J genes are TRBV6-1 and TRBJ2-6; 8 bases match TRBD1. J lost 2 bases, V lost 8 bases, and 14 bases had no gene match. CDR3 length: 18 residues. The V gene's germline CDR1 is MNHNS and CDR2 SASEGT. Here the CDR3 reads CASAEAQGASAGANVLTF. Here the CDR3 DNA reads TGTGCCAGCGCCGAGGCGCAGGGGGCAAGCGCTGGGGCCAACGTCCTGACTTTC.